These 21 T cell receptor beta chains share one sample of origin, sequenced in a study of CD8 T cells in Susac syndrome. Reverse transcription used roughly 0.45 to 1 ug RNA and random hexamers. Each CDR3 protein is one row after TCRdb ran MiXCR on the immunoSEQ multiplex PCR reads. This sample has 84,000 or so distinct CDR3 sequences, with approximately 95% found just once. The sequencing input was CD8+ T cells from PBMCs. The receptors come from a human donor with Susac syndrome.

The chain links TRBV29-1 to TRBJ2-7; 7 bases align to TRBD1. The CDR3 runs to 14 residues. Germline trimming cut 1 base from V and 7 bases from J; bases unmatched to any gene: 10. From germline, CDR1 is SQVTM and CDR2 ANQGSEA. The CDR3 loop is CSVEVGDSILEQYF. The DNA of the CDR3 is TGCAGCGTTGAAGTGGGGGACAGCATCTTGGAGCAGTACTTC.

The chain has TRBV20-1 and TRBJ1-2; 9 bases align to TRBD1. Germline lookup yields CDR1 DFQATT and CDR2 SNEGSKA (reference sequence). The CDR3 has 15 amino acids. J gave up 0 bases and V 2 bases, and 4 bases lay outside the gene matches. The CDR3 protein is CSARPDRGTNYGYTF. The CDR3 DNA reads as TGCAGTGCTAGACCAGACAGGGGGACTAACTATGGCTACACCTTC.

The J gene is TRBJ2-2, the V gene TRBV19; 9 bases align to TRBD1. Losses at the gene ends were 4 bases for V and 5 bases for J; bases not matched to a gene: 2. The CDR3 has 14 amino acids. Germline lookup yields CDR1 LNHDA and CDR2 SQIVND (reference sequence). The CDR3, as DNA: TGTGCCAGTAGTACCGGGACAGGGACCGGGGAGCTGTTTTTT. Translating gives CASSTGTGTGELFF.

The chain has TRBV2 and TRBJ2-1; 9 nucleotides match TRBD2. CDR1 is SNHLY, CDR2 FYNNEI, per germline. The CDR3 contains 16 residues. Unmatched junction bases numbered 12, after V lost 4 bases and J lost 8 bases. The CDR3 sequence: CASSGRRASGKYEQFF. For the CDR3, the DNA is TGTGCCAGCAGTGGGAGGCGGGCTAGCGGGAAGTATGAGCAGTTCTTC.

This clonotype is a singleton in its sample. This chain uses TRBV20-1 with TRBJ2-7, with no clear D. V lost 6 bases to trimming and J lost 6 bases, with 18 bases between them. The CDR3 length is 13 residues. Per the germline V gene, CDR1 is DFQATT and CDR2 is SNEGSKA (reference sequence). Written as DNA, the CDR3 is TGCAGTGCAAAGTCACGGACCTCCCTCGAGCAGTACTTC. Translated: CSAKSRTSLEQYF.

This rearrangement joins TRBV20-1 to TRBJ2-1; D uncertain. CDR3 length: 15 amino acids. Germline V CDR1 and CDR2: DFQATT, SNEGSKA (reference sequence). V was cut by 0 bases and J by 4 bases, with 13 bases left in between. The chain's CDR3 is CSARDEEQPYNEQFF. The CDR3 DNA reads as TGCAGTGCTAGAGATGAGGAACAGCCTTACAATGAGCAGTTCTTC.

The chain links TRBV5-6 to TRBJ1-1, with TRBD1 matching 7 bases. The CDR3 is made up of 14 amino acids. Germline V gene sequence: CDR1 SGHDT, CDR2 YYEEEE. The J segment lost 4 bases and the V segment lost 2 bases, leaving 5 bases of the junction unmatched. The CDR3: CASSLGQALTEAFF. DNA of the CDR3: TGTGCCAGCAGCTTAGGACAGGCTCTCACTGAAGCTTTCTTT.

The chain carries TRBV7-2 and TRBJ1-1; no clear D. The CDR3 has 14 amino acids. The germline V gene encodes CDR1 SGHTA and CDR2 FQGNSA. V was shortened by 2 bases and J by 2 bases, with 9 bases between the two germline ends. The CDR3 here is CASSLLNKNTEAFF. In DNA form, the CDR3 reads TGTGCCAGCAGCTTACTAAACAAAAACACTGAAGCTTTCTTT. The full variable domain, completed using reference TRBV7-2 and TRBJ1-1, is GAGVSQSPSNKVTEKGKDVELRCDPISGHTALYWYRQSLGQGLEFLIYFQGNSAPDKSGLPSDRFSAERTGGSVSTLTIQRTQQEDSAVYLCASSLLNKNTEAFFGQGTRLTVV.

The V gene is TRBV9, the J gene TRBJ1-1; no reliable D call. V was trimmed by 0 bases and J by 6 bases, leaving 9 bases between them. The CDR3 consists of 13 residues. The germline V gene has CDR1 SGDLS and CDR2 YYNGEE. CDR3 bases: TGTGCCAGCAGCGTAGGGGAATACGCTGAAGCTTTCTTT. Translation gives CASSVGEYAEAFF.

The CDR3 sequence is CASFFGTRGYTF. In DNA form, the CDR3 reads TGTGCCAGCTTTTTCGGGACTCGGGGCTACACCTTC. V is TRBV6-5 and J is TRBJ1-2, with D tentatively TRBD1 (5 bases). Deletions cut 8 bases from V and 8 bases from J, with 15 bases between. The CDR3 is made up of 12 amino acids. Germline V gives CDR1 MNHEY, CDR2 SVGAGI.

This sequence joins TRBV5-1 and TRBJ1-5, with D perhaps matching TRBD1 (6 bases). From germline, CDR1 is SGHRS and CDR2 YFSETQ. V was trimmed by 3 bases and J by 6 bases, leaving 16 bases between them. The CDR3 length is 15 residues. CDR3 region: CASSSRGPRGQPQHF. The CDR3 nucleotides are TGCGCCAGCAGCTCCAGGGGCCCCAGAGGTCAGCCCCAGCATTTT.

The rearrangement joins TRBV6-5 to TRBJ2-5; no definite D call. V was trimmed by 1 base and J by 5 bases, leaving 8 bases between them. Germline lookup yields CDR1 MNHEY and CDR2 SVGAGI. CDR3 size: 13 residues. The CDR3, as DNA: TGTGCCAGCAGTTACTACGCCGGGGAGACCCAGTACTTC. Its translation: CASSYYAGETQYF.

V gene TRBV28 combines with J gene TRBJ2-1; D is ambiguous. Germline loops: CDR1 MDHEN, CDR2 SYDVKM. There are 11 residues in the CDR3. V was pared by 5 bases and J by 8 bases, with 7 bases between. For the CDR3, the DNA is TGTGCCAGCAGTCTAGACGATGAGCAGTTCTTC. Translated, it gives CASSLDDEQFF.

This clonotype was seen a few times. One end of the junction is discordant with germline, which a read error may explain. The gene calls are TRBV7-7 and TRBJ2-5; D is uncertain. This CDR3 spans 14 amino acids. Germline assignment: CDR1 SSHAT and CDR2 FNYEAQ (reference sequence). CDR3 residues: CASSSRTGQETQYF. DNA for the CDR3: TGTGCTAGCAGCTCTCGGACGGGCCAAGAGACCCAGTACTTC.

V gene TRBV30 combines with J gene TRBJ2-1; D gene uncertain. The CDR3 totals 14 residues. With 0 bases removed from V and 4 bases from J, the gap between germline ends came to 10 bases. Germline assignment: CDR1 GTSNPN and CDR2 SVGIG (reference sequence). CDR3 residues: CAWSVEGFYNEQFF. DNA of the CDR3: TGTGCCTGGAGTGTGGAAGGATTTTACAATGAGCAGTTCTTC.

This clonotype was seen just once. This rearrangement joins TRBV15 to TRBJ2-3; D is unclear. Deletions cut 3 bases from V and 4 bases from J, with 8 bases between. The CDR3 runs 13 residues. Germline lookup yields CDR1 LNHNV and CDR2 YYDKDF (reference sequence). Here the CDR3 reads CATSSSASDTQYF. For the CDR3, the DNA is TGTGCCACCAGCAGCTCAGCATCAGATACGCAGTATTTT.

The J gene is TRBJ1-5, the V gene TRBV6-2 or TRBV6-3; D perhaps matches TRBD1 (6 bases). Germline V gene lookup returns CDR1 MNHEY and CDR2 SVGEGT. The CDR3 spans 14 residues. The ends were cut back, 6 bases at V and 2 bases at J, with 11 bases in the middle. The CDR3 sequence is CASSTRQGNQPQHF. The CDR3 DNA is TGTGCCAGCAGCACCCGACAGGGCAATCAGCCCCAGCATTTT.

This clonotype turned up a few times. The V gene is TRBV12-3 or TRBV12-4, the J gene TRBJ2-3; 7 bases map to TRBD2. CDR3 length: 16 residues. The junction had 6 bases not matched to a gene; V was cut back by 2 bases and J by 1 base. This CDR3 reads CASSLLLAGGTDTQYF. Written as DNA, the CDR3 is TGTGCCAGCAGTTTACTCTTGGCGGGAGGCACAGATACGCAGTATTTT.

This chain uses TRBV7-9 with TRBJ2-1; D is undetermined. Germline loops: CDR1 SEHNR, CDR2 FQNEAQ (reference sequence). This CDR3 contains 12 residues. Between the trimmed V and J ends, which lost 5 bases and 8 bases, there was a span of 10 bases. The CDR3 reads CASSRGRDEQFF. Written as DNA, the CDR3 is TGTGCCAGCAGCCGCGGTCGAGATGAGCAGTTCTTC.

The chain is built from TRBV3-1 and TRBJ1-5, with D perhaps matching TRBD1 (6 bases). Trimming cost V 0 bases and J 7 bases, with 10 bases left between them. Germline V gives CDR1 LGHDT, CDR2 YNNKEL (reference sequence). The CDR3 extends over 14 amino acids. CDR3 loop: CASSQETGWQPQHF. CDR3 DNA: TGTGCCAGCAGCCAAGAAACAGGGTGGCAGCCCCAGCATTTT.

V is TRBV2 and J is TRBJ2-7, with TRBD2 matching over 11 bases. With 6 bases clipped from V and 1 base from J, the junction kept 11 bases outside the gene matches. The CDR3 is made up of 17 amino acids. Per the germline V gene, CDR1 is SNHLY and CDR2 is FYNNEI. CDR3 nucleotide sequence: TGTGCCAGCAGATTCCCCTCGGGACTAGCGGAATCCTACGAGCAGTACTTC. Its translation: CASRFPSGLAESYEQYF.